This TCR beta chain was sequenced for a study of cytomegalovirus exposure and HLA in healthy donors. Germline V gene lookup returns CDR1 KGHSH and CDR2 LQKENI. The V gene end was trimmed by 1 base and the J gene end by 7 bases; junction bases not matched to a gene: 5. This CDR3 comprises 14 residues. Both 60 Vbeta primers and 13 Jbeta primers went into the PCR. Some clones are missing from TCRdb's copy, which holds only in-frame ones; the method was immunoSEQ multiplex PCR. The sample records approximately 180,000 clones, 60% to 80% being singletons. Sequenced sample: PBMCs. The receptor's source is a man in his forties in good health and CMV-seropositive. The chain uses TRBV18 and TRBJ2-3, with 7 positions matching TRBD1. The CDR3 sequence is CASSPQGALNTQYF. Here the CDR3 DNA reads TGTGCCAGCTCACCACAGGGGGCGTTGAATACGCAGTATTTT.